The T cell receptor beta chain described here comes from a study of blood T cells in healthy people across ages. The CDR3 extends over 18 amino acids. Germline V CDR1 and CDR2: SGHVS, FNYEAQ. The ends were cut back, 1 base at V and 0 bases at J, with 16 bases in the middle. With a J-beta primer mix and a sample-barcoded 5' primer, a second PCR ran about 7 to 12 cycles. One entry per CDR3 protein, called by TCRdb with MiXCR from the 5' RACE reads. This sample has 1.5 million to 2 million distinct CDR3 sequences, with about 39% found just once. The source is a human donor in good health. Sequenced material: blood. The rearrangement links TRBV7-6 to TRBJ1-5, with TRBD1 as a possible D gene (5 bases). CDR3 nucleotides: TGTGCCAGCAGCTTAGAGATCCCGACAGAAGTTAGCAATCAGCCCCAGCATTTT. Its protein is CASSLEIPTEVSNQPQHF. The complete variable domain, with remaining parts taken from reference TRBV7-6 and TRBJ1-5, reads GAGVSQSPRYKVTKRGQDVALRCDPISGHVSLYWYRQALGQGPEFLTYFNYEAQQDKSGLPNDRFSAERPEGSISTLTIQRTEQRDSAMYRCASSLEIPTEVSNQPQHFGDGTRLSIL.